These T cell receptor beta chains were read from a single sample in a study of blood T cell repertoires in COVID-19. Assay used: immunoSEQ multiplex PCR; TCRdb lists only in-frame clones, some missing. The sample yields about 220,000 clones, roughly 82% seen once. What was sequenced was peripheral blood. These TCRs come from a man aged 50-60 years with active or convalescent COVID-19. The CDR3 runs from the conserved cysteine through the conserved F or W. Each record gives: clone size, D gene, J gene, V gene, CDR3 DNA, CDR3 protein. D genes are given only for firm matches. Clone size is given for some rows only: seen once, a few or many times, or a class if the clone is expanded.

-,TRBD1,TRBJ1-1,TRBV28,TGTGCCAGCAGCCAAGAGGGGACAGAGTACATGAACACTGAAGCTTTCTTT,CASSQEGTEYMNTEAFF
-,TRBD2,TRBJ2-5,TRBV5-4,TGTGCCAGCAGCCCCCTGGATTCAGCGGGGGGGAGGGAGACCCAGTACTTC,CASSPLDSAGGRETQYF
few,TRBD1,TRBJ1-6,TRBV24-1,TGTGCCACCAGGGCACTCGGGACAGTTACGGATAATTCACCCCTCCACTTT,CATRALGTVTDNSPLHF
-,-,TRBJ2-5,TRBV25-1,TGTGCCAGCAGTGAGATGGGCAAGCTCTTACAGTACTTC,CASSEMGKLLQYF
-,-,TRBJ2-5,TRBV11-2,TGTGCCAGCAGCTTAACAGGGCGTCAAGAGACCCAGTACTTC,CASSLTGRQETQYF
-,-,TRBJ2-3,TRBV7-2,TGTGCCAGCAGCTTACTAGGTATAGATACGCAGTATTTT,CASSLLGIDTQYF
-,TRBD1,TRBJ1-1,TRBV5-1,TGCGCCAGCAGCAGACACAGGGGTGACACTGAAGCTTTCTTT,CASSRHRGDTEAFF
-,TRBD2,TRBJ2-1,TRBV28,TGTGCCAGCAGTTTCAGCGGGGGGAGAAGAGGGAATGAGCAGTTCTTC,CASSFSGGRRGNEQFF
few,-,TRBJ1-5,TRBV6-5,TGTGCCAGCAGTTACGCGGGGGGGGTTGGGCAGCCCCAGCATTTT,CASSYAGGVGQPQHF
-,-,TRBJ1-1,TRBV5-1,TGCGCCAGCAGCTTCTTCGGGGGAATGAACACTGAAGCTTTCTTT,CASSFFGGMNTEAFF
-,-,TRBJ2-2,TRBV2,TGTGCCAGCAGTGCGCTAGGTCATCACACCGGGGAGCTGTTTTTT,CASSALGHHTGELFF
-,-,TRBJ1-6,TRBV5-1,TGCGCCAGCAGCGTATACAGGGCAGGGAATTCACCCCTCCACTTT,CASSVYRAGNSPLHF
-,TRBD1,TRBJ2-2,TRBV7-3,TGTGCCAGCAGCCCCGGGACAGGGACCGGGGAGCTGTTTTTT,CASSPGTGTGELFF
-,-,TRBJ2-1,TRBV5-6,TGTGCCAGCAGCTTGGTGGTCAGCTACAATGAGCAGTTCTTC,CASSLVVSYNEQFF
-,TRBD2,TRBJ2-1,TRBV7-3,TGTGCCAGCAGCCCAACGGGACTAGCGGGAGTCAATGAGCAGTTCTTC,CASSPTGLAGVNEQFF
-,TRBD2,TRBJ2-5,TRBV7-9,TGTGCCAGCAGCTCCCGTGCGGGGGGGGGAGAGACCCAGTACTTC,CASSSRAGGGETQYF
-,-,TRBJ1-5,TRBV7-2,TGTGCCAGCAGCTTATCACTTTATCAGCCCCAGCATTTT,CASSLSLYQPQHF
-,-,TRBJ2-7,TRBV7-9,TGTGCCAGCAGCTTTGTGGGGGGAAACGAGCAGTACTTC,CASSFVGGNEQYF
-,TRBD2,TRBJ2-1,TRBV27,TGTGCCAGCACCCGCGGGACTAGGGCGGGAGGTGAGCAGTTCTTC,CASTRGTRAGGEQFF
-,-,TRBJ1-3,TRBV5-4,TGTGCCAGCAGCTTCAGGACAGGAAACACCATATATTTT,CASSFRTGNTIYF
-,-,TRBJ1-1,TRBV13,TGTGCCAGCAGCTTAGGTTCGGGGGGTGGATTCGCTGAAGCTTTCTTT,CASSLGSGGGFAEAFF
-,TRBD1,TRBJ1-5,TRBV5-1,TGCGCCAGCAGCCCTGGACAGGGTCATCAGCCCCAGCATTTT,CASSPGQGHQPQHF
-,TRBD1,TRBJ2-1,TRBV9,TGTGCCAGCAGCGGAACAGGGGACTCCTACAATGAGCAGTTCTTC,CASSGTGDSYNEQFF
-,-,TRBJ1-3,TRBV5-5,TGTGCCAGCAGCCCCCGCGCCGCCCTTTCTGGAAACACCATATATTTT,CASSPRAALSGNTIYF
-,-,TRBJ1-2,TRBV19,TGTGCCAGTGGGCAGGGCATCGGCTACACCTTC,CASGQGIGYTF
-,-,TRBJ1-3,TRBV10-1,TGCGCCAGCAACCGACAGTGGAGAAACACCATATATTTT,CASNRQWRNTIYF
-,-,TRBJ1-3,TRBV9,TGTGCCAGCAGCGTAGGGCCGGGGGGGACCGACTCTGGAAACACCATATATTTT,CASSVGPGGTDSGNTIYF
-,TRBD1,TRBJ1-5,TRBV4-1,TGCGCCAGCAGCCATGCCCCGGACAGGGGGAGTCTTAGCAATCAGCCCCAGCATTTT,CASSHAPDRGSLSNQPQHF
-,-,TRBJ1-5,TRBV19,TGTGCCAGTAGTGCACAGGGCTGGAATCCCCAGCATTTT,CASSAQGWNPQHF
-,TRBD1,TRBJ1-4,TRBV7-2,TGTGCCAGCAGCCCCGGACAGGGCAGAGAAAAACTGTTTTTT,CASSPGQGREKLFF
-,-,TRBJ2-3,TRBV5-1,TGCGCCAGCAGCCCCGGGACAGATACGCAGTATTTT,CASSPGTDTQYF
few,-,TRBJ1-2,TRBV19,TGTGCCAGTAGTAGACAGTATGGCTACACCTTC,CASSRQYGYTF
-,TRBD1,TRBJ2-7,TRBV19,TGTGCCAGTAGTATCGCCGGGACAGGGGGACCCCAGTACTTC,CASSIAGTGGPQYF
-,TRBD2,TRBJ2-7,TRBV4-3,TGCGCCAGCAGCCAAGTAGCGGGAGCTGCCTACGAGCAGTACTTC,CASSQVAGAAYEQYF
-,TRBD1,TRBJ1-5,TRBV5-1,TGCGCCAGCAGCGCACGTAACGGACAGGGAAGGAATCAGCCCCAGCATTTT,CASSARNGQGRNQPQHF
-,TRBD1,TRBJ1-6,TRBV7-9,TGTGCCAGCACCGGGGACAGTTATAATTCACCCCTCCACTTT,CASTGDSYNSPLHF
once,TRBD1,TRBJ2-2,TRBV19,TGTGCCAGTAGTGTTACCGGGACAGGGCCCACCGGGGAGCTGTTTTTT,CASSVTGTGPTGELFF
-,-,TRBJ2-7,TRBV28,TGTGCCAGCAGTCCCCCCGGAGGGGTTTACGAGCAGTACTTC,CASSPPGGVYEQYF
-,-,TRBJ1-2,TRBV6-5,TGTGCCAGCAGTCCGACATTTAACTATGGCTACACCTTC,CASSPTFNYGYTF
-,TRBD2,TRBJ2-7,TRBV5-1,TGCGCCAGCAGCTTGGATAGCGGGATTTACGAGCAGTACTTC,CASSLDSGIYEQYF
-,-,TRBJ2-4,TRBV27,TGTGCCAGCAGAGCGGCCGGGGAAGCCAAAAACATTCAGTACTTC,CASRAAGEAKNIQYF
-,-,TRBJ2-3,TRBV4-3,TGCGCCAGCAGCCAAGACCCCGTAGATACGCAGTATTTT,CASSQDPVDTQYF
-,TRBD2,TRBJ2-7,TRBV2,TGTGCCAGCAGGAGAGCGGGGGGCTACGAGCAGTACTTC,CASRRAGGYEQYF
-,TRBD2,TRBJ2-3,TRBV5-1,TGCGCCAGCAGCTTTCTAGCGGGGGTGAACACAGATACGCAGTATTTT,CASSFLAGVNTDTQYF
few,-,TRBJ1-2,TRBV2,TGTGCCAGCACCCAGGACAGACTCTATGGCTACACCTTC,CASTQDRLYGYTF
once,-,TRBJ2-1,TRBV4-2,TGTGCCAGCAGCCAAGATCTGGAGGGGGGGGGTGAGCAGTTCTTC,CASSQDLEGGGEQFF
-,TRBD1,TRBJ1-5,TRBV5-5,TGTGCCAGCGCGTCGAACTGGAGGGAGAAGGGGGCCAATCAGCCCCAGCATTTT,CASASNWREKGANQPQHF
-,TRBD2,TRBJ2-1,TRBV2,TGTGCCAGCAAGGGACTAGCGGGATTCGCCTACAATGAGCAGTTCTTC,CASKGLAGFAYNEQFF
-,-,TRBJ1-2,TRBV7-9,TGTGCCAGCAGAGACGGACTGACTAACTATGGCTACACCTTC,CASRDGLTNYGYTF
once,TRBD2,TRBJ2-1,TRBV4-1,TGCGCCAGCAGCCACCTCGGACTAGCGGGAAATGAGCAGTTCTTC,CASSHLGLAGNEQFF
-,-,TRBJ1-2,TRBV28,TGTGCCACCTATGACAGGCGAGATGGCTACACCTTC,CATYDRRDGYTF
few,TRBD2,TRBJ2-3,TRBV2,TGTGCCAGCCTCGGGGGGGCCGGCACAGATACGCAGTATTTT,CASLGGAGTDTQYF
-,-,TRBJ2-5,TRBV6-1,TGTGCCAGCGCCCCTATTCGGGAGACCCAGTACTTC,CASAPIRETQYF
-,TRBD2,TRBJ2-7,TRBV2,TGTGCCAGCAGTAAACTAGCGGACGAGCAGTACTTC,CASSKLADEQYF
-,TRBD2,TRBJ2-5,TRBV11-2,TGTGCCAGCAGCTTAACTAGCGGGGGGGAGACCCAGTACTTC,CASSLTSGGETQYF
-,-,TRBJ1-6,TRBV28,TGTGCCAGCAGTTTAGGTGGAGGCAACTATAATTCACCCCTCCACTTT,CASSLGGGNYNSPLHF